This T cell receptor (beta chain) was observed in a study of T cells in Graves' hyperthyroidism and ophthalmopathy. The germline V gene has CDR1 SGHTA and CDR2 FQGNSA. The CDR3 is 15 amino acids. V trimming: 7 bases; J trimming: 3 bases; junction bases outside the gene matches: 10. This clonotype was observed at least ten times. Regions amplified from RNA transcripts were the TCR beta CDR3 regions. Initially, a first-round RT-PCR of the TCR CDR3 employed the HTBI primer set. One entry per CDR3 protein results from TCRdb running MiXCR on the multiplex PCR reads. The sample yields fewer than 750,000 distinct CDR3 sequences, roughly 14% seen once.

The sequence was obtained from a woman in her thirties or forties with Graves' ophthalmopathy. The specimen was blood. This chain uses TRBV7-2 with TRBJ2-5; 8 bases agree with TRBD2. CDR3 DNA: TGTGCCAGCATATTAACAGGACTAGCTGAAGAGACCCAGTACTTC. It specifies CASILTGLAEETQYF.